This T cell receptor beta chain comes out of a study of cytomegalovirus exposure and HLA in healthy donors. Generated by immunoSEQ multiplex PCR, the TCRdb table keeps only in-frame clones and is missing some. This sample has about 120,000 clones, with about 83% found just once. Note on this clone: The antigen remains unidentified.

Findings of the study overall: A few chains tied to CMV proved CMV antigen-specific in vitro. Among TCR beta chains, those listed as cytomegalovirus-associated numbered over 150. Despite most TCR sequences being rare, some public TCRs occurred in many donors.

This CDR3 has 11 residues. Germline CDR1 DFQATT, CDR2 SNEGSKA (reference sequence). The ends were cut back, 3 bases at V and 12 bases at J, with 12 bases in the middle. From the 120-subject validation cohort, which was separate from the roughly 710-subject first cohort, the donors were drawn. Sequencing was done on a sample of PBMCs. The source of this sequence is a woman between 25 and 40 years old in good health and CMV-seronegative. The V and J genes are TRBV20-1 and TRBJ2-1, with D possibly being TRBD2 (6 bases). CDR3 region: CSASGSQGQFF. As DNA, the CDR3 is TGCAGTGCTAGCGGGAGCCAGGGGCAGTTCTTC.